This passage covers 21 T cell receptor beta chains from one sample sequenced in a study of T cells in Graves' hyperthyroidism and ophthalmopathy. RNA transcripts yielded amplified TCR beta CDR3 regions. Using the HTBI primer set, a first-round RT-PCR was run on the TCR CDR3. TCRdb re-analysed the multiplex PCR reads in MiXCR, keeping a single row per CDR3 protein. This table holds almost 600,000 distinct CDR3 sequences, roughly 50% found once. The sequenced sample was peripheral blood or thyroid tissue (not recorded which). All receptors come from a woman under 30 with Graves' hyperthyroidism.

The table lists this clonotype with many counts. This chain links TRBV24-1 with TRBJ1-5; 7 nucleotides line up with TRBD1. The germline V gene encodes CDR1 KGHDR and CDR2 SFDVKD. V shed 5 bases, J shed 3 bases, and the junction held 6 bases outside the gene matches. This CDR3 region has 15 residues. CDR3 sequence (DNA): TGTGCCACCAGTGGCGACAGGGAAGACAATCAGCCCCAGCATTTT. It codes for CATSGDREDNQPQHF.

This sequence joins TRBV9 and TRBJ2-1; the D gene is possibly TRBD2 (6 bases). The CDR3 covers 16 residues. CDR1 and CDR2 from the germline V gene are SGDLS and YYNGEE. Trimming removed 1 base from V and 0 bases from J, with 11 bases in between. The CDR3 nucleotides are TGTGCCAGCAGCGTATCGCTAGCGATCTCCTACAATGAGCAGTTCTTC. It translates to CASSVSLAISYNEQFF.

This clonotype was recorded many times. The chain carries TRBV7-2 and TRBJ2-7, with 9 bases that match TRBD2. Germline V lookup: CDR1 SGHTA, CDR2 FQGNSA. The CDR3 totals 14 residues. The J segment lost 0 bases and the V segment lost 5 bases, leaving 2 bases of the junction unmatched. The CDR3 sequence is CASSLSGSSYEQYF. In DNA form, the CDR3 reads TGTGCCAGCAGCCTTAGCGGGAGCTCCTACGAGCAGTACTTC.

The CDR3 nucleotides read TGTGCCAGCACGGACACTTTGAACACTGAAGCTTTCTTT. Translating it yields CASTDTLNTEAFF. The chain uses TRBV11-2 and TRBJ1-1; D is possibly TRBD1 (5 bases). V lost 7 bases, J lost 0 bases, and 9 bases lay in between. The CDR3 contains 13 residues. Germline CDR1 is SGHAT and CDR2 is FQNNGV.

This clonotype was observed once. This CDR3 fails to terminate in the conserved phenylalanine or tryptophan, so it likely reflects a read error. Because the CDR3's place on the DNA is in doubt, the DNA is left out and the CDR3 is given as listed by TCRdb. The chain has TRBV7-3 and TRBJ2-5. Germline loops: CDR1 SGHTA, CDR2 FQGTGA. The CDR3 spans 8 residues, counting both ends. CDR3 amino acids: CASSPRSI.

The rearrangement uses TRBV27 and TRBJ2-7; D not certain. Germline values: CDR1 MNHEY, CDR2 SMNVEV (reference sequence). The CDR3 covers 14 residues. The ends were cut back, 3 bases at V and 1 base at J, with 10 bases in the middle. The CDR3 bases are TGTGCCAGCAGTTTTATTGTTGGTTCCTACGAGCAGTACTTC. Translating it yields CASSFIVGSYEQYF.

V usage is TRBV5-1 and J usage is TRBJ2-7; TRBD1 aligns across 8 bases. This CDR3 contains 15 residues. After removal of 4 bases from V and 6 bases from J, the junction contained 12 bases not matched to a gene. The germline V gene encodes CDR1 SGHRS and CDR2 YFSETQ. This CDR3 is CASSHDGTGPFEQYF. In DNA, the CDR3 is TGCGCCAGCAGCCACGATGGGACAGGTCCTTTCGAGCAGTACTTC. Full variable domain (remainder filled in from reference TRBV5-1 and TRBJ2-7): KAGVTQTPRYLIKTRGQQVTLSCSPISGHRSVSWYQQTPGQGLQFLFEYFSETQRNKGNFPGRFSGRQFSNSRSEMNVSTLELGDSALYLCASSHDGTGPFEQYFGPGTRLTVT.

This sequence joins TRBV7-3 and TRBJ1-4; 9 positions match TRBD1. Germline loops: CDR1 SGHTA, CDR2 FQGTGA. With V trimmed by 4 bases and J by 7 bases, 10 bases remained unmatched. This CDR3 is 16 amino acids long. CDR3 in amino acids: CASSCLPGQGGEKLFF. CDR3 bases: TGTGCCAGCAGCTGCTTGCCGGGACAGGGAGGTGAAAAACTGTTTTTT. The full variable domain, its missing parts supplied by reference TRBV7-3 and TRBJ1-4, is GAGVSQTPSNKVTEKGKYVELRCDPISGHTALYWYRQSLGQGPEFLIYFQGTGAADDSGLPNDRFFAVRPEGSVSTLKIQRTERGDSAVYLCASSCLPGQGGEKLFFGSGTQLSVL.

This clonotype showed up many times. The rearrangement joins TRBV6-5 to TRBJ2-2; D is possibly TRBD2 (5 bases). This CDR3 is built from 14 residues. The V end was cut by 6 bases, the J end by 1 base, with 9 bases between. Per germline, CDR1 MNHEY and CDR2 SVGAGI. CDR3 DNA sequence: TGTGCCAGCAGGGTCGGGATGAACACCGGGGAGCTGTTTTTT. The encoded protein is CASRVGMNTGELFF.

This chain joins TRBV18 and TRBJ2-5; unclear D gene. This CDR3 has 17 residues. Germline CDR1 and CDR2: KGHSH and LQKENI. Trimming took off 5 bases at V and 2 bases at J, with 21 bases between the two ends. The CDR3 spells CASSGVTVVLGQETQYF. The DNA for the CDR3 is TGTGCCAGCTCAGGGGTGACGGTCGTCCTCGGGCAAGAGACCCAGTACTTC.

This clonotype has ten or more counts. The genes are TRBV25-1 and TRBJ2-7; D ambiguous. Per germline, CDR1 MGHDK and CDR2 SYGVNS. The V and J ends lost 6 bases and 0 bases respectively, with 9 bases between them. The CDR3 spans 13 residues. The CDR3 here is CASSPISSYEQYF. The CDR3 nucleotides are TGTGCCAGCAGCCCTATCTCCTCCTACGAGCAGTACTTC.

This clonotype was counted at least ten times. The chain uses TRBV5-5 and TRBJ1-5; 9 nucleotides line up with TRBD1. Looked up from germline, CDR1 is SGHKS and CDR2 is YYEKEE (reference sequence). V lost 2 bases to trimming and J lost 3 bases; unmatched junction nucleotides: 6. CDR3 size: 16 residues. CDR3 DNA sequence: TGTGCCAGCAGCTTCACCGGACAGGGGCACAATCAGCCCCAGCATTTT. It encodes CASSFTGQGHNQPQHF.

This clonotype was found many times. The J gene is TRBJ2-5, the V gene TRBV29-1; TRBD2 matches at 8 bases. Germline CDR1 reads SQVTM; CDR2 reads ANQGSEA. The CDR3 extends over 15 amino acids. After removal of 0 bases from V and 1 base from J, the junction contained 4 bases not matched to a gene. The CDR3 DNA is TGCAGCGTTGAAGAGTTGCTAGCGGGCCAAGAGACCCAGTACTTC. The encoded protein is CSVEELLAGQETQYF.

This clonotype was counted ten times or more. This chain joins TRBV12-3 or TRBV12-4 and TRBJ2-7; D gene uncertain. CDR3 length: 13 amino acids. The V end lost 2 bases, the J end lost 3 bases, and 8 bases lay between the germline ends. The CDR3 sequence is CASSLFAGYEQYF. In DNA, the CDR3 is TGTGCCAGCAGTTTATTCGCAGGCTACGAGCAGTACTTC.

As DNA, the CDR3 is TGTGCCAGCAGCGTTGAAACAGGGGACTACACCTTC. Its protein is CASSVETGDYTF. This rearrangement joins TRBV9 to TRBJ1-2, with 7 bases that match TRBD1. V was clipped by 2 bases and J by 10 bases; unmatched bases: 5. Germline CDR1 is SGDLS and CDR2 is YYNGEE. The CDR3 runs to 12 residues.

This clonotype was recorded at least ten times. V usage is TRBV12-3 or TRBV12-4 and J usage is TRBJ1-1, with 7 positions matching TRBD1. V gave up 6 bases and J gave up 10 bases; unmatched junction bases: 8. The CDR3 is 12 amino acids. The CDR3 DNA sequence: TGTGCCAGCAGCCCCCGGGACAGTAGAGCTTTCTTT. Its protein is CASSPRDSRAFF.

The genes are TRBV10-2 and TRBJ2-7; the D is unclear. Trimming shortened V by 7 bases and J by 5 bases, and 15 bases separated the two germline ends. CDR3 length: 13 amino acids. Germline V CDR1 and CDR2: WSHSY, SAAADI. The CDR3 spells CASTQDRAHEQYF. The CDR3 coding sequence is TGCGCCAGCACCCAAGACCGGGCCCACGAGCAGTACTTC.

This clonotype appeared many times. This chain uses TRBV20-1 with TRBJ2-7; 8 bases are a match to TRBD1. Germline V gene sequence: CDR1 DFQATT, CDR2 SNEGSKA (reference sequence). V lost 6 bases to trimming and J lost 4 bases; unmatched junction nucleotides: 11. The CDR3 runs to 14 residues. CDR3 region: CSAPRRDRSYEQYF. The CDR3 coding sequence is TGCAGTGCACCCCGCCGGGACAGGTCATACGAGCAGTACTTC.

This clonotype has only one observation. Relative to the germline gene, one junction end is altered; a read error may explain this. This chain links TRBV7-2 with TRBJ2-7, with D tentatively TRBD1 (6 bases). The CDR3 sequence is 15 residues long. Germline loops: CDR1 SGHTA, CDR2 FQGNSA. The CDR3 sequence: CASSRGGRPYYEQHF. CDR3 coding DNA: TGTGCCAGCAGCAGAGGGGGACGGCCTTACTACGAGCAGCACTTC.

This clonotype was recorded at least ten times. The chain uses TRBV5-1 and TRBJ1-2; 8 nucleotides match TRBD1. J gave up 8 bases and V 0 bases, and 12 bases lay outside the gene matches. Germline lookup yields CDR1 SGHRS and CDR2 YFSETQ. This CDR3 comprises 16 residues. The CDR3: CASSLEVGQGAAGYTF. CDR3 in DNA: TGCGCCAGCAGCTTGGAGGTCGGGCAGGGGGCGGCCGGCTACACCTTC.

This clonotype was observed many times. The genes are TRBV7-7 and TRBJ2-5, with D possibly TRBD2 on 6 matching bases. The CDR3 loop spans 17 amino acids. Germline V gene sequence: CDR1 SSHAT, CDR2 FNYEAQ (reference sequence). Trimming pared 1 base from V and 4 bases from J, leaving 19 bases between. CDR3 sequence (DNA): TGTGCCAGCAGCTTAGATTTATACGGGAGAGGAATAGAGACCCAGTACTTC. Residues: CASSLDLYGRGIETQYF.